These 18 T cell receptor beta chains came from one sample sequenced in a study of blood T cell repertoires in COVID-19. Libraries were prepared by immunoSEQ multiplex PCR; TCRdb keeps only in-frame clonotypes and omits some of them. In the table there are some 160,000 clones, about 80% of which are singletons. The sequenced material came from peripheral blood. The receptors stem from a woman aged 80 or over with acute or convalescent COVID-19.

The chain links TRBV5-4 to TRBJ1-4; unclear D gene. Deletions cut 0 bases from V and 6 bases from J, with 9 bases between. Germline V gene sequence: CDR1 SGHNT, CDR2 YYREEE (reference sequence). The CDR3 length is 14 residues. The CDR3 DNA reads as TGTGCCAGCAGCTTGGGTAGACAAGATGAAAAACTGTTTTTT. It specifies CASSLGRQDEKLFF.

V usage is TRBV7-9 and J usage is TRBJ1-6; no clear D gene. Germline CDR1 and CDR2: SEHNR and FQNEAQ (reference sequence). This CDR3 has 14 residues. With 10 bases removed from V and 9 bases from J, the gap between germline ends came to 19 bases. The CDR3 DNA follows: TGTGCCATCTCCGTGAGGGAGGGAAGTTCACCCCTCCACTTT. This codes for CAISVREGSSPLHF.

This chain links TRBV6-5 with TRBJ2-5, with 11 bases matching TRBD2. Trimming cost V 4 bases and J 4 bases; bases outside gene matches: 2. Germline V gives CDR1 MNHEY, CDR2 SVGAGI. The length of the CDR3 is 14 residues. CDR3 sequence: CASSSTSGRETQYF. The CDR3 DNA reads TGTGCCAGCAGTTCCACTAGCGGGAGAGAGACCCAGTACTTC.

V gene TRBV7-2 combines with J gene TRBJ2-1; D gene ambiguous. The length of the CDR3 is 14 residues. V gave up 0 bases and J gave up 5 bases, with 8 bases separating them. CDR1 and CDR2 from the germline V gene are SGHTA and FQGNSA. DNA of the CDR3: TGTGCCAGCAGCTTAGCGCGGCTGAACAATGAGCAGTTCTTC. Translation gives CASSLARLNNEQFF.

The chain joins TRBV15 to TRBJ1-2; tentative D call: TRBD1 (5 bases). Germline CDR1 and CDR2: LNHNV and YYDKDF (reference sequence). Trimming took off 4 bases at V and 4 bases at J, with 13 bases between the two ends. The length of the CDR3 is 14 residues. This chain's CDR3 is CATSIVEGSYGYTF. The CDR3 DNA is TGTGCCACCAGCATTGTGGAGGGGAGCTATGGCTACACCTTC.

V usage is TRBV18 and J usage is TRBJ2-3, with D perhaps TRBD2 (6 bases). The V end was cut by 6 bases, the J end by 0 bases, with 13 bases between. Germline V CDR1 and CDR2: KGHSH, LQKENI. The CDR3 is 15 residues long. The CDR3 here is CASSSIAASTDTQYF. The CDR3 coding sequence is TGTGCCAGCTCGAGTATAGCGGCAAGCACAGATACGCAGTATTTT.

The J gene is TRBJ2-1, the V gene TRBV10-3; weak D call: TRBD2 (6 bases). Trimming removed 5 bases at V and 6 bases at J, with 14 bases between. Germline CDR1 reads ENHRY; CDR2 reads SYGVKD. The CDR3 extends over 14 amino acids. CDR3 loop: CAISPPAGFNEQFF. CDR3 DNA sequence: TGTGCCATCAGTCCCCCCGCGGGATTCAATGAGCAGTTCTTC.

This clone has a handful of counts. The chain has TRBV28 and TRBJ1-5, with TRBD1 matching over 8 bases. This CDR3 has 12 residues. Germline V gene lookup returns CDR1 MDHEN and CDR2 SYDVKM. V was pared by 10 bases and J by 6 bases, with 5 bases of the junction left unmatched. The CDR3 loop is CATRQGSQPQHF. In nucleotides, the CDR3 is TGTGCCACCAGACAGGGGAGTCAGCCCCAGCATTTT.

The chain is built from TRBV6-2 or TRBV6-3 and TRBJ2-2, with 8 nucleotides matching TRBD1. This CDR3 is built from 15 residues. V shed 5 bases, J shed 2 bases, and the junction held 4 bases outside the gene matches. The germline gives CDR1 MNHEY, CDR2 SVGEGT. The CDR3: CASSRTGPNTGELFF. The CDR3, as DNA: TGTGCCAGCAGTCGGACAGGGCCTAACACCGGGGAGCTGTTTTTT.

The chain couples TRBV6-4 to TRBJ2-3; 8 nucleotides line up with TRBD2. V gave up 2 bases and J gave up 4 bases; unmatched junction bases: 2. Germline V gene data show CDR1 as MRHNA and CDR2 as SNTAGT. The length of the CDR3 is 14 residues. The CDR3 here is CASSDTGGADTQYF. CDR3 DNA: TGTGCCAGCAGTGACACCGGGGGGGCAGATACGCAGTATTTT.

This clone was seen more than once but under ten times. This chain uses TRBV4-3 with TRBJ1-2, with 7 bases lining up with TRBD1. V dropped 0 bases and J dropped 3; count of bases not matched to a gene: 7. The germline V gene has CDR1 LGHNA and CDR2 YSLEER. This CDR3 spans 16 amino acids. In DNA form, the CDR3 reads TGCGCCAGCAGCCAAGAAGAGGCAGGGGGAGACTATGGCTACACCTTC. Translation: CASSQEEAGGDYGYTF.

The CDR3 sequence is CASSFAGGLAGAYPYEQYF. The CDR3, as DNA: TGTGCCAGCAGCTTCGCGGGGGGACTAGCGGGGGCCTACCCCTACGAGCAGTACTTC. The chain has TRBV7-9 and TRBJ2-7, with 14 bases that match TRBD2. Per germline, CDR1 SEHNR and CDR2 FQNEAQ (reference sequence). Trimming at V came to 3 bases and at J to 2 bases, leaving 12 bases not matched to a gene. The CDR3 has 19 amino acids.

This clone was seen a handful of times. J is TRBJ1-3 and V is TRBV28, with a weak D call TRBD1 (6 bases). The CDR3 totals 15 residues. V lost 6 bases to trimming and J lost 5 bases, with 17 bases between them. CDR1 MDHEN and CDR2 SYDVKM come from the germline V gene. For the CDR3, the DNA is TGTGCCAGCAGACAAACAGGGATCGGGCGAAACACCATATATTTT. Amino acids: CASRQTGIGRNTIYF.

This clone turned up a few times. This rearrangement joins TRBV6-5 to TRBJ1-1, with a possible D match to TRBD1 (5 bases). The CDR3 length is 16 residues. Germline CDR1 is MNHEY and CDR2 is SVGAGI. V lost 0 bases and J lost 3, with 14 bases in between. CDR3 nucleotide sequence: TGTGCCAGCAGTTACTCGAGGACACGGGCGGACACTGAAGCTTTCTTT. Its translation: CASSYSRTRADTEAFF.

Details on this clone: In the same sample, other DNA sequences code for this CDR3. The V call is TRBV5-1, the J call TRBJ2-3, with TRBD2 matching over 7 bases. The CDR3 has 15 residues. Germline V lookup: CDR1 SGHRS, CDR2 YFSETQ. Losses at the gene ends were 2 bases for V and 0 bases for J; bases not matched to a gene: 3. This CDR3 is CASSLSGTSTDTQYF. Here the CDR3 DNA reads TGCGCCAGCAGCTTAAGCGGGACTAGCACAGATACGCAGTATTTT.

V and J are TRBV2 and TRBJ2-7; tentatively, D is TRBD1 (6 bases). Deletions cut 4 bases from V and 12 bases from J, with 16 bases between. The V gene's germline CDR1 is SNHLY and CDR2 FYNNEI. CDR3 length: 12 amino acids. CDR3 sequence reads: CASSAGTYHRYF. DNA for the CDR3: TGTGCCAGCAGTGCGGGGACATACCACCGGTACTTC.

V gene TRBV2 combines with J gene TRBJ1-5; D unresolved. Germline V gene sequence: CDR1 SNHLY, CDR2 FYNNEI. The CDR3 is 15 residues long. Trimming took off 8 bases at V and 3 bases at J, with 17 bases between the two ends. The CDR3 nucleotides read TGTGCCAGCCGCATCCCGGGAGGATCCAATCAGCCCCAGCATTTT. Protein: CASRIPGGSNQPQHF.

The genes are TRBV2 and TRBJ1-4; D not certain. The V gene lost 4 bases and the J gene lost 3 bases, with 12 bases spanning the gap. Germline CDR1 reads SNHLY; CDR2 reads FYNNEI. CDR3 size: 15 residues. The CDR3 nucleotides read TGTGCCAGCAGTGGAGGAGCGGGGTCTAATGAAAAACTGTTTTTT. It specifies CASSGGAGSNEKLFF.